Below are 9 T cell receptor beta chains sequenced from a single sample in a study of shared clonotypes between healthy human individuals. The assay was immunoSEQ multiplex PCR, and TCRdb's table has in-frame clones only and misses some. The table has some 800,000 clones, about 92% seen once. Naive-designated CD8 cells lacked CD45RO, were positively enriched for CCR7, and omitted terminally differentiated effector memory CD45RA+ cells. Sequencing used naive CD8+ T cells sorted from blood. These receptor sequences come from a man under 40 in good health.

V usage is TRBV28 and J usage is TRBJ1-1, with TRBD1 as a possible D gene (5 bases). The CDR3 runs to 14 residues. V was shortened by 3 bases and J by 1 base, with 9 bases between the two germline ends. Per the germline V gene, CDR1 is MDHEN and CDR2 is SYDVKM. As DNA, the CDR3 is TGTGCCAGCAGTTTGACAGAAAAGAACACTGAAGCTTTCTTT. Translated: CASSLTEKNTEAFF.

The chain has TRBV7-9 and TRBJ2-5; TRBD2 aligns across 8 bases. Per germline, CDR1 SEHNR and CDR2 FQNEAQ (reference sequence). The CDR3 consists of 16 residues. Germline trimming cut 5 bases from V and 5 bases from J; bases unmatched to any gene: 13. The CDR3 DNA reads TGTGCCAGCAGCCCTAGCGGGCAGGGATTCATGGAGACCCAGTACTTC. Translating it yields CASSPSGQGFMETQYF.

The chain joins TRBV13 to TRBJ2-7; D unresolved. Trimming cost V 5 bases and J 4 bases, with 3 bases left between them. Germline assignment: CDR1 PRHDT and CDR2 FYEKMQ (reference sequence). This CDR3 has 10 amino acids. The CDR3 DNA follows: TGTGCCAGCAGCAGTTACGAGCAGTACTTC. Its protein is CASSSYEQYF.

The rearrangement links TRBV5-8 to TRBJ2-6, with a weak D call TRBD1 (6 bases). This CDR3 region has 15 residues. The germline V gene encodes CDR1 SGHTS and CDR2 YDEGEE. V was clipped by 4 bases and J by 4 bases, with 12 bases between them. CDR3 protein: CASSPGVYGANVLTF. The CDR3 coding sequence is TGTGCCAGCAGCCCAGGGGTTTACGGGGCCAACGTCCTGACTTTC.

This chain joins TRBV5-5 and TRBJ1-2; weak D call: TRBD1 (5 bases). Trimming left V 2 bases short and J 4 bases short, with 12 bases between. The CDR3 loop spans 14 amino acids. In germline, CDR1 is SGHKS, CDR2 YYEKEE (reference sequence). The CDR3 loop reads CASSLPGKSYGYTF. CDR3 in DNA: TGTGCCAGCAGCTTACCAGGGAAGAGCTATGGCTACACCTTC.

This sequence joins TRBV27 and TRBJ2-7; either TRBD1 or TRBD2 may supply D (5 bases each). The CDR3 has 14 amino acids. Germline CDR1 MNHEY, CDR2 SMNVEV (reference sequence). Deletions cut 5 bases from V and 5 bases from J, with 16 bases between. The CDR3 DNA follows: TGTGCCAGCAGTAAGAGGGGTTTTAGGGACGAGCAGTACTTC. Translated, it gives CASSKRGFRDEQYF.

This rearrangement joins TRBV7-6 to TRBJ2-7; D not certain. This CDR3 has 13 residues. Trimming removed 5 bases at V and 1 base at J, with 9 bases between. Germline CDR1 reads SGHVS; CDR2 reads FNYEAQ. CDR3 sequence reads: CASSPEGSYEQYF. DNA for the CDR3: TGTGCCAGCAGCCCGGAAGGTTCCTACGAGCAGTACTTC.

This clone was counted only a few times. The same CDR3 is also encoded by other DNA sequences in this sample. Written as DNA, the CDR3 is TGTGCCAGCCGGGACACGACCTACGAGCAGTACTTC. It yields the protein CASRDTTYEQYF. The chain combines TRBV6-6 with TRBJ2-7; a weak D match, TRBD1 (6 bases). The CDR3 length is 12 residues. The V and J ends lost 8 bases and 2 bases respectively, with 10 bases between them. Looked up from germline, CDR1 is MNHNY and CDR2 is SVGAGI (reference sequence).

A word on this clone: Within the sample, other DNA sequences also encode this same CDR3. The rearrangement joins TRBV9 to TRBJ2-7; either TRBD1 or TRBD2 may supply D (5 bases each). V gave up 0 bases and J gave up 2 bases, with 9 bases separating them. The germline CDR1 and CDR2 sequences are SGDLS and YYNGEE. The CDR3 contains 14 residues. The CDR3 DNA is TGTGCCAGCAGCGTAGACCAGGGAGCCTACGAGCAGTACTTC. Its translation: CASSVDQGAYEQYF.